These 3 T cell receptor beta chains were all obtained from the same sample, sequenced in a study of T cell responses to AZD1222 COVID-19 vaccine. Profiling relied on immunoSEQ multiplex PCR, and the TCRdb table lists in-frame clones only, not all of them. The sample holds 150,000 to 200,000 clones, 90% to 95% seen once. The sequencing used peripheral blood, collected on day 0 of AZD1222 vaccination. The receptors here all came from an adult in good health.

This CDR3 reads CSGRGGLETQYF. The DNA of the CDR3 is TGCAGCGGCCGGGGGGGGCTCGAGACCCAGTACTTC. V and J are TRBV29-1 and TRBJ2-5; TRBD2 matches 8 bases. The CDR3 runs to 12 residues. Germline-derived CDR1 and CDR2 are SQVTM and ANQGSEA. V shed 7 bases and J 5 bases; nucleotides not matched to a gene: 6.

The chain has TRBV7-8 and TRBJ2-1; 12 bases are a match to TRBD2. Trimming at V came to 6 bases and at J to 7 bases, leaving 22 bases not matched to a gene. The CDR3 has 20 amino acids. Germline assignment: CDR1 SGHVS and CDR2 FQNEAQ. The CDR3 bases are TGTGCCAGCAGTCCCCGTCGCCTAGCGGGAGGGGGAAGGGTCCAAAATGAGCAGTTCTTC. This translates into CASSPRRLAGGGRVQNEQFF.

This sequence joins TRBV21-1 and TRBJ2-7; the D call in the table, TRBD2, was not verified against the DNA. TRBV21-1 is listed as a pseudogene. This CDR3 contains 15 residues. The CDR3 coding sequence is TGTGCCAGCAGCAAACCTCGGGTTAGCTCCTACGAGCAGTACTTC. Encoded protein: CASSKPRVSSYEQYF.